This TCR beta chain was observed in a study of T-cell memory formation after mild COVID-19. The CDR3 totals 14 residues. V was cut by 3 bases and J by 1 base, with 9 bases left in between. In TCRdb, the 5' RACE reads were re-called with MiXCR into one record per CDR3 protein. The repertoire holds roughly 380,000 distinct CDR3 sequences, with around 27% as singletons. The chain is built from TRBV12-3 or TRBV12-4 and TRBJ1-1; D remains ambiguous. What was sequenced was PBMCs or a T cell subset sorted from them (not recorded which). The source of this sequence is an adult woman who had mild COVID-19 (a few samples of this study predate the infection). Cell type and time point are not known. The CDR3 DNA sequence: TGTGCCAGCAGTTTTCCCGGCGCGAACACTGAAGCTTTCTTT. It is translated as CASSFPGANTEAFF.